This record looks at one T cell receptor (beta chain) sequence and its context. What it recognizes is unknown. The entry originates in a study of T cells and Merkel cell carcinoma outcomes. General study points: Reportedly, T-cell repertoire with density predicts Merkel cell carcinoma outcomes.

This CDR3 contains 14 residues. Looked up from germline, CDR1 is SGHRS and CDR2 is YFSETQ. V lost 3 bases, J lost 1 base, and 3 bases stayed unmatched. Data came from immunoSEQ multiplex PCR; TCRdb stores just in-frame clones and leaves some out. Of about 14,000 clones in the sample, just under 95% were seen once. The rearrangement links TRBV5-1 to TRBJ2-5; TRBD1 matches 7 bases. The specimen sequenced was tumor tissue from Merkel cell carcinoma. The clonotype originates from a human donor with Merkel cell carcinoma. CDR3 nucleotides: TGCGCCAGCAGCTGGGACAGCCCCCAAGAGACCCAGTACTTC. Encoded protein: CASSWDSPQETQYF. The variable domain in full, completed from reference TRBV5-1 and TRBJ2-5, reads KAGVTQTPRYLIKTRGQQVTLSCSPISGHRSVSWYQQTPGQGLQFLFEYFSETQRNKGNFPGRFSGRQFSNSRSEMNVSTLELGDSALYLCASSWDSPQETQYFGPGTRLLVL.